Reported below is one T cell receptor (beta chain). Its antigen is unknown. Within one base of it there is no much larger clone, and no base qualities were kept. In Seattle, one collaborating source enrolled patients while the infection was active and tracked those patients longitudinally over the course of disease. Whole blood was collected in K2EDTA tubes by collaborating institutions according to the institutions' own protocols. For TCRbeta analysis, collaborators shipped samples in one of three forms: frozen whole blood, isolated PBMCs, or DNA extracted from either of those sample types. For this chain, trimming is 4 bases at the V end and 8 bases at the J end, and the number of junction bases without a gene match is 8. Based on the germline V gene (reference sequence), the CDR1 and CDR2 sequences are LGHDT and YNNKEL. The CDR3 goes from the cysteine to the phenylalanine over 15 residues. Only CDR3 DNA is held: 45 bases, read in frame from base 1.

The immunoSEQ Assay, a bias-controlled multiplex PCR, was used to amplify TCRbeta CDR3 regions from genomic DNA. The paper's data handling went like this. Nucleated cell counts per sample were estimated from amplification of reference gene primers within the assay. Sequence reads were collapsed and filtered to measure the absolute abundance of every unique TCRbeta CDR3 rearrangement. Productive Simpson clonality was computed per sample as the square root of Simpson's diversity index over productive rearrangements. The clones in this table, taken by TCRdb from immuneACCESS, are in-frame only. Not every clone is retained; where verified, under half of the shortfall comes from an unresolved V gene, and the cause of the rest is unknown. For V, J and clone size, that table is used; D and trimming come from the DNA. Present in this sample are some 240,000 clones, 90% to 95% of which were seen just once. The ten most abundant clones make up over 0.75% of the sample.

The sample originates from a study of blood T cell repertoires in COVID-19 (TCRdb year 2020). In terms of the full investigation: The collaborator samples originated in the United States, Italy and Spain and spanned the acute and convalescent phases of COVID-19. The material from the prospective study consisted of cDNA or gDNA derived from T cells, B-cell-depleted T cells, or PBMCs. Subjects who had been exposed to COVID-19, were actively infected with it, or had recovered from it provided the deeply sampled blood TCRbeta repertoires that made up the dataset. The repertoires were released in a freely available public database meant as a resource for research on the immune response to SARS-CoV-2. Samples came from the ongoing ImmuneRACE study (first 160 participants) plus 1,254 subjects from 6 global collaborators. A de-identified subject ID, COVID-19 status, age in years and sex were almost always included in the sample metadata. HLA class I and class II types, where available, came from metadata supplied by the sample provider rather than from assay-based typing.

What the research found in general, with its limitations: Clinical and demographic metadata were provided uncurated, with the amount varying by source and participant.

The rearranged segments are TRBV3-1 (or the pseudogene TRBV3-2) and TRBJ1-4; TRBD1 matches 9 bases in the middle. The sequence was collected from a man aged 55 to 70 with COVID-19, enrolled during active disease. Sequenced input: peripheral blood. The CDR3 region reads CASSPTGTGREKLFF. The DNA reads TGTGCCAGCAGCCCAACCGGGACAGGGCGAGAAAAACTGTTTTTT.